These 19 T cell receptor beta chains originate from one sample sequenced in a study of beta chain features in type 1 diabetes. Study-wide points: Across all four CD4+ subsets, people with type 1 diabetes showed modestly shorter TCRB CDR3s.

Expressed TCRB transcripts were sequenced after all isolated RNA was converted to cDNA. Only in-frame clones appear in the TCRdb table, and some are missing; sequencing was by immunoSEQ multiplex PCR. This sample has approximately 730,000 clones; around an eighth occur once, and the top ten carry 0.02% to 0.025%. No antigen has been assigned to these receptors. The material sequenced was naive CD4+ T cells from blood. These receptors originate from a man aged 18 to 29 with type 1 diabetes.

The table lists this clone with a few counts. The rearrangement uses TRBV18 and TRBJ1-5, with a weak D call TRBD1 (6 bases). This CDR3 has 13 amino acids. V was pared by 3 bases and J by 9 bases, with 12 bases between. Germline V gene lookup returns CDR1 KGHSH and CDR2 LQKENI. The CDR3 DNA sequence: TGTGCCAGCTCACCGGACAGAAGTGTGCCCCAGCATTTT. This gives the protein CASSPDRSVPQHF.

A few counts support this clone. This chain joins TRBV9 and TRBJ1-6; possibly TRBD1 for D (5 bases). Germline CDR1 SGDLS, CDR2 YYNGEE. The CDR3 runs to 15 residues. The V end was cut by 0 bases, the J end by 7 bases, with 11 bases between. The CDR3 sequence: CASSVEDRENSPLHF. The CDR3, as DNA: TGTGCCAGCAGCGTAGAAGACAGAGAAAATTCACCCCTCCACTTT.

The sample holds a few counts of this clone. The rearrangement joins TRBV5-1 to TRBJ2-3, with 10 nucleotides matching TRBD2. The length of the CDR3 is 15 residues. The germline gives CDR1 SGHRS, CDR2 YFSETQ. Unmatched junction bases numbered 3, after V lost 0 bases and J lost 5 bases. CDR3 sequence: CASSLELAGEDTQYF. The CDR3 DNA reads as TGCGCCAGCAGCTTGGAGCTAGCGGGGGAAGATACGCAGTATTTT.

This clone was detected only a few times. This sequence joins TRBV28 and TRBJ1-3; possible D gene TRBD1, 5 bases. Trimming cost V 3 bases and J 0 bases, with 15 bases left between them. The CDR3 sequence is 17 residues long. Germline-derived CDR1 and CDR2 are MDHEN and SYDVKM. CDR3 in DNA: TGTGCCAGCAGTTTGGGGCAGCCGGGAACCTCTGGAAACACCATATATTTT. Its translation is CASSLGQPGTSGNTIYF.

V usage is TRBV27 and J usage is TRBJ2-5, with D possibly TRBD1 on 6 matching bases. Germline CDR1 MNHEY, CDR2 SMNVEV (reference sequence). Trimming shortened V by 8 bases and J by 4 bases, and 14 bases separated the two germline ends. The CDR3 spans 13 residues. Here the CDR3 reads CASVDRVGETQYF. The DNA of the CDR3 is TGTGCCAGCGTGGACAGAGTCGGAGAGACCCAGTACTTC.

The rearrangement links TRBV27 to TRBJ2-7; D remains ambiguous. V was shortened by 6 bases and J by 1 base, with 4 bases between the two germline ends. Germline V CDR1 and CDR2: MNHEY, SMNVEV (reference sequence). The CDR3 has 11 amino acids. The CDR3 bases are TGTGCCAGCAGCGGGTCCTACGAGCAGTACTTC. The encoded protein is CASSGSYEQYF.

This clone was found a few times. The chain employs TRBV7-6 and TRBJ2-7; unclear D gene. Germline assignment: CDR1 SGHVS and CDR2 FNYEAQ. The CDR3 is 14 amino acids. Trimming removed 4 bases at V and 3 bases at J, with 13 bases between. The CDR3 nucleotides are TGTGCCAGCAGCTCAGATAATTCGGACTACGAGCAGTACTTC. Translation gives CASSSDNSDYEQYF.

The chain has TRBV15 and TRBJ2-7, with 7 bases fitting TRBD1. J was trimmed by 2 bases and V by 3 bases; bases with no gene match: 7. The CDR3 length is 15 residues. Per germline, CDR1 LNHNV and CDR2 YYDKDF (reference sequence). In DNA, the CDR3 is TGTGCCACCAGCAGCCTGGGACAGACACCCTACGAGCAGTACTTC. As protein: CATSSLGQTPYEQYF.

The chain joins TRBV19 to TRBJ2-3; no reliable D call. Trimming took off 5 bases at V and 0 bases at J, with 6 bases between the two ends. Germline V CDR1 and CDR2: LNHDA, SQIVND (reference sequence). CDR3 size: 13 residues. The CDR3 sequence is CASSWASTDTQYF. CDR3 sequence (DNA): TGTGCCAGTAGTTGGGCCAGCACAGATACGCAGTATTTT.

The rearrangement uses TRBV2 and TRBJ1-2; D remains unclear. Trimming pared 7 bases from V and 0 bases from J, leaving 9 bases between. Germline V lookup: CDR1 SNHLY, CDR2 FYNNEI. The CDR3 sequence is 13 residues long. CDR3 amino acids: CASNPEANYGYTF. As DNA, the CDR3 is TGTGCCAGCAACCCTGAAGCTAACTATGGCTACACCTTC.

This clone was seen only a few times. The chain carries TRBV28 and TRBJ2-5; D ambiguous. The germline V and J ends were trimmed by 7 bases and 4 bases, with 19 bases remaining between them. CDR1 and CDR2 from the germline V gene are MDHEN and SYDVKM. The CDR3 spans 15 residues. The CDR3 reads CASTTPLMAPETQYF. As DNA, the CDR3 is TGTGCCAGCACCACCCCCCTTATGGCACCAGAGACCCAGTACTTC.

The chain joins TRBV25-1 to TRBJ2-7; D perhaps matches TRBD1 (7 bases). The CDR3 runs to 14 residues. Germline V lookup: CDR1 MGHDK, CDR2 SYGVNS. The V gene lost 6 bases and the J gene lost 5 bases, with 17 bases spanning the gap. In nucleotides, the CDR3 is TGTGCCAGCAGGCGGGGACAGTTGCTCCACGAGCAGTACTTC. Translation: CASRRGQLLHEQYF.

The rearrangement uses TRBV7-3 and TRBJ2-1, with 9 bases lining up with TRBD2. The CDR3 spans 15 residues. V shed 5 bases and J 3 bases; nucleotides not matched to a gene: 5. Germline CDR1 and CDR2: SGHTA and FQGTGA. CDR3 sequence (DNA): TGTGCCAGCAGCCCCCAGCGGGGGGACTACAATGAGCAGTTCTTC. Translating gives CASSPQRGDYNEQFF. The variable domain in full, completed from reference TRBV7-3 and TRBJ2-1, reads GAGVSQTPSNKVTEKGKYVELRCDPISGHTALYWYRQSLGQGPEFLIYFQGTGAADDSGLPNDRFFAVRPEGSVSTLKIQRTERGDSAVYLCASSPQRGDYNEQFFGPGTRLTVL.

This clone was found a few times. The chain is built from TRBV15 and TRBJ2-1; 7 positions agree with TRBD2. V gave up 3 bases and J gave up 6 bases; unmatched junction bases: 8. The CDR3 covers 15 residues. The germline V gene encodes CDR1 LNHNV and CDR2 YYDKDF (reference sequence). CDR3 loop: CATSRDGRGSNEQFF. The CDR3, as DNA: TGTGCCACCAGCAGGGATGGGCGGGGGTCCAATGAGCAGTTCTTC.

The chain links TRBV30 to TRBJ2-7; D is perhaps TRBD1 (6 bases). From germline, CDR1 is GTSNPN and CDR2 SVGIG (reference sequence). The CDR3 runs to 20 residues. V lost 2 bases and J 3 bases, leaving 32 bases between the germline ends. CDR3 in amino acids: CAWSKPGHQIPSGYGYEQYF. In nucleotides, the CDR3 is TGTGCCTGGAGTAAGCCGGGACATCAAATACCTTCTGGCTACGGCTACGAGCAGTACTTC.

This clone appeared a few times. The chain joins TRBV19 to TRBJ2-7; 8 nucleotides agree with TRBD1. Germline V CDR1 and CDR2: LNHDA, SQIVND (reference sequence). The J segment lost 2 bases and the V segment lost 4 bases, leaving 7 bases of the junction unmatched. The CDR3 is 15 amino acids. The CDR3 sequence is CASSSGTGGPYEQYF. CDR3 nucleotide sequence: TGTGCCAGTAGTAGTGGGACAGGAGGCCCCTACGAGCAGTACTTC.

The chain has TRBV5-1 and TRBJ2-3, with unresolved D. This CDR3 contains 17 residues. Trimming took 0 bases from V and 3 from J, leaving 17 bases between them. Germline loops: CDR1 SGHRS, CDR2 YFSETQ. The DNA of the CDR3 is TGCGCCAGCAGCTTGGCCTTGACGCCGGATGGGACAGATACGCAGTATTTT. This sequence encodes CASSLALTPDGTDTQYF. Drawing the rest from reference TRBV5-1 and TRBJ2-3, the complete variable domain is KAGVTQTPRYLIKTRGQQVTLSCSPISGHRSVSWYQQTPGQGLQFLFEYFSETQRNKGNFPGRFSGRQFSNSRSEMNVSTLELGDSALYLCASSLALTPDGTDTQYFGPGTRLTVL.

This clone occurred a few times. V is TRBV11-2 and J is TRBJ2-3, with 7 bases aligning to TRBD1. This CDR3 contains 15 residues. The V and J ends lost 5 bases and 0 bases, in that order; junction bases with no gene match: 5. Germline V gene lookup returns CDR1 SGHAT and CDR2 FQNNGV. Here the CDR3 reads CASSPPGGSTDTQYF. The CDR3 coding sequence is TGTGCCAGCAGCCCACCAGGGGGAAGCACAGATACGCAGTATTTT.

The rearrangement uses TRBV23-1 and TRBJ2-6; no firm D call. TRBV23-1 is identified as an open reading frame with a role that is uncertain. The CDR3 covers 16 residues. V lost 2 bases, J lost 0 bases, and 8 bases lay in between. The CDR3 spells CASSQLTSSGANVLTF. Written as DNA, the CDR3 is TGCGCCAGCAGTCAACTTACAAGCTCTGGGGCCAACGTCCTGACTTTC.